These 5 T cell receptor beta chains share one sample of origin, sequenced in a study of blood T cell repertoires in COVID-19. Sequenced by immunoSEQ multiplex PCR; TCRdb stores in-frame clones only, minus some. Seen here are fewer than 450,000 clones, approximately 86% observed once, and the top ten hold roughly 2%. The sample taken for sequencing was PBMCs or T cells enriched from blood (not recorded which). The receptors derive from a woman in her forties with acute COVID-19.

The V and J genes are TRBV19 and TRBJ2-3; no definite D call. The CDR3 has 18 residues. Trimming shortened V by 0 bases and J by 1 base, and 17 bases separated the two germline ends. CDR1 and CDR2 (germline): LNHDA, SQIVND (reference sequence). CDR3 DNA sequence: TGTGCCAGTAGTATAGACCCCTCGAGAGATGGTTGCACAGATACGCAGTATTTT. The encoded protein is CASSIDPSRDGCTDTQYF. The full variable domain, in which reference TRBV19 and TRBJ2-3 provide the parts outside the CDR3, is DGGITQSPKYLFRKEGQNVTLSCEQNLNHDAMYWYRQDPGQGLRLIYYSQIVNDFQKGDIAEGYSVSREKKESFPLTVTSAQKNPTAFYLCASSIDPSRDGCTDTQYFGPGTRLTVL.

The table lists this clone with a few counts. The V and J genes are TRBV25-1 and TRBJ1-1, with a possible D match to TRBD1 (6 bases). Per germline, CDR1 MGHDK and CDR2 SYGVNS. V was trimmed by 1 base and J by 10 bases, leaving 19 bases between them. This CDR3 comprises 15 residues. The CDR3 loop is CASSESPWDTTPAFF. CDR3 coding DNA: TGTGCCAGCAGTGAATCCCCTTGGGACACCACCCCAGCTTTCTTT. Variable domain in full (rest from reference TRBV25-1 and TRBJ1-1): EADIYQTPRYLVIGTGKKITLECSQTMGHDKMYWYQQDPGMELHLIHYSYGVNSTEKGDLSSESTVSRIRTEHFPLTLESARPSHTSQYLCASSESPWDTTPAFFGQGTRLTVV.

The DNA for the CDR3 is TGTGCCAGCAGCTCTAATACGGGGGGCACTGAAGCTTTCTTT. This translates into CASSSNTGGTEAFF. The chain links TRBV7-6 to TRBJ1-1; D may be TRBD1 (5 bases). The CDR3 extends over 14 amino acids. Germline lookup yields CDR1 SGHVS and CDR2 FNYEAQ. V shed 4 bases and J shed 4 bases, with 13 bases lying between them.

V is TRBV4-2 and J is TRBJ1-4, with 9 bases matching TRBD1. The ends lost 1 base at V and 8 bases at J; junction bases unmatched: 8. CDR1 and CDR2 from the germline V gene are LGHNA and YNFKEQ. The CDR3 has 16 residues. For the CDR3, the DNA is TGTGCCAGCAGCCAAGGGTTACAGGGGGCGCAGGAAAAACTGTTTTTT. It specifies CASSQGLQGAQEKLFF.

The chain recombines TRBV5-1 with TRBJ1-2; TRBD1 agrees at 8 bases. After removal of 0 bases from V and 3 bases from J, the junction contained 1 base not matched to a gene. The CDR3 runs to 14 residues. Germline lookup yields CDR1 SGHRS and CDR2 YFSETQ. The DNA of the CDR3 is TGCGCCAGCAGCTTGGGACAGGGGTACTATGGCTACACCTTC. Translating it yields CASSLGQGYYGYTF.